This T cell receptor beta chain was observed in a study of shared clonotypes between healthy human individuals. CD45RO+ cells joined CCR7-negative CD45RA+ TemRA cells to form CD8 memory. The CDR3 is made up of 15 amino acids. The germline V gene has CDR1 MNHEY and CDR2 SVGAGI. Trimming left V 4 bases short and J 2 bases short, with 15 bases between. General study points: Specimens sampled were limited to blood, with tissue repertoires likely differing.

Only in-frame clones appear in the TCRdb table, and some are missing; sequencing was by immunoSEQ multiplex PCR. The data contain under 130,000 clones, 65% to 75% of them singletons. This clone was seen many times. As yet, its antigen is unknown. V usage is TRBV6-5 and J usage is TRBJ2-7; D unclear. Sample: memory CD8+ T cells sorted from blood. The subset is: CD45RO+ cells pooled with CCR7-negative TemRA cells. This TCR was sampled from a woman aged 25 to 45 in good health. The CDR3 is CASSFLSSLPYEQYF. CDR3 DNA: TGTGCCAGCAGTTTTTTGTCCTCTCTACCCTACGAGCAGTACTTC.